These 10 T cell receptor beta chains share one sample of origin, sequenced in a study of CD8 T cells in ankylosing spondylitis. TCRdb called the 5' RACE reads again in MiXCR, with one record for every CDR3 protein. The sample contains just over 300,000 distinct CDR3 sequences, 20% to 25% of which appear only once. Sequencing was performed on blood, either unsorted or a sorted T cell fraction (not recorded which). Receptors were obtained from a female donor with ankylosing spondylitis or in good health (not recorded which).

The gene calls are TRBV20-1 and TRBJ2-3; 8 bases are a match to TRBD1. Germline V gene lookup returns CDR1 DFQATT and CDR2 SNEGSKA (reference sequence). The CDR3 loop spans 15 amino acids. Germline trimming cut 2 bases from V and 3 bases from J; bases unmatched to any gene: 7. CDR3 in amino acids: CSARTFGQGTDTQYF. As DNA, the CDR3 is TGCAGTGCTAGAACTTTTGGACAGGGAACAGATACGCAGTATTTT.

This rearrangement joins TRBV7-2 to TRBJ2-7, with 9 bases lining up with TRBD2. The CDR3 totals 15 residues. CDR1 is SGHTA, CDR2 FQGNSA, per germline. The V and J ends lost 2 bases and 7 bases, in that order; junction bases with no gene match: 9. CDR3 bases: TGTGCCAGCAGCTTATCTGCGGGAGGGCCGGGTGAGCAGTACTTC. Translated, it gives CASSLSAGGPGEQYF.

The V call is TRBV4-3, the J call TRBJ2-1; TRBD1 or TRBD2 may be the D gene (6 bases each). The germline V gene encodes CDR1 LGHNA and CDR2 YSLEER. Trimming took off 2 bases at V and 4 bases at J, with 15 bases between the two ends. The CDR3 runs to 16 residues. The CDR3 nucleotides read TGCGCCAGCAGCCAAACTGAGCGGAGGGGGTACAATGAGCAGTTCTTC. Its translation is CASSQTERRGYNEQFF.

This clonotype has more than one count but fewer than ten. The rearrangement links TRBV10-3 to TRBJ2-5; TRBD2 might be the D (5 bases). There are 13 residues in the CDR3. The germline gives CDR1 ENHRY, CDR2 SYGVKD. V was clipped by 6 bases and J by 5 bases, with 13 bases between them. CDR3 loop: CAIRAPRGETQYF. For the CDR3, the DNA is TGTGCCATCAGAGCACCCCGAGGGGAGACCCAGTACTTC.

The table lists this clonotype with a few counts. The chain employs TRBV2 and TRBJ1-5; possible D gene TRBD1, 5 bases. V was shortened by 5 bases and J by 5 bases, with 13 bases between the two germline ends. CDR1 SNHLY and CDR2 FYNNEI come from the germline V gene. This CDR3 is 14 amino acids long. DNA of the CDR3: TGTGCCAGCAGTATAGCACTGGGGGATCAGCCCCAGCATTTT. It specifies CASSIALGDQPQHF. The full variable domain, rest sourced from reference TRBV2 and TRBJ1-5, is EPEVTQTPSHQVTQMGQEVILRCVPISNHLYFYWYRQILGQKVEFLVSFYNNEISEKSEIFDDQFSVERPDGSNFTLKIRSTKLEDSAMYFCASSIALGDQPQHFGDGTRLSIL.

This clonotype was counted between two and nine times. The chain carries TRBV6-6 and TRBJ1-3, with unresolved D. Germline V gene data show CDR1 as MNHNY and CDR2 as SVGAGI (reference sequence). CDR3 size: 12 residues. Trimming stripped 4 bases from V and 4 bases from J, with 5 bases between. The CDR3 nucleotides read TGTGCCAGCAGTTTCGAGGGAAACACCATATATTTT. Translation: CASSFEGNTIYF.

The chain joins TRBV12-3 or TRBV12-4 to TRBJ1-5; unclear D gene. There are 16 residues in the CDR3. Trimming stripped 0 bases from V and 4 bases from J, with 13 bases between. The CDR3 region has the DNA TGTGCCAGCAGTTTAGCGGGCCAGGCCTCGAATCAGCCCCAGCATTTT. Encoded protein: CASSLAGQASNQPQHF.

The gene calls are TRBV7-6 and TRBJ2-7, with D perhaps matching TRBD1 (6 bases). The ends were cut back, 0 bases at V and 3 bases at J, with 12 bases in the middle. CDR1 is SGHVS and CDR2 is FNYEAQ in the germline V gene. This CDR3 is 15 amino acids long. As DNA, the CDR3 is TGTGCCAGCAGCTTAGCTGCACAGGGAATCTACGAGCAGTACTTC. This translates into CASSLAAQGIYEQYF.

This clonotype was counted between two and nine times. V and J are TRBV20-1 and TRBJ2-7; 8 bases are a match to TRBD1. V trimming: 5 bases; J trimming: 1 base; junction bases outside the gene matches: 7. CDR3 length equals 14 residues. CDR1 is DFQATT, CDR2 SNEGSKA, per germline (reference sequence). The CDR3 sequence: CSAPNQGASYEQYF. In DNA form, the CDR3 reads TGCAGTGCTCCGAACCAGGGGGCTTCCTACGAGCAGTACTTC.

This sequence joins TRBV10-3 and TRBJ2-7, with 12 nucleotides matching TRBD2. CDR1 is ENHRY, CDR2 SYGVKD, per germline. With V trimmed by 11 bases and J by 1 base, 12 bases remained unmatched. The CDR3 has 16 residues. The CDR3 protein is CAARGTSGSFSYEQYF. The CDR3 region has the DNA TGTGCCGCCCGGGGGACTAGCGGGTCTTTTTCCTACGAGCAGTACTTC.